This passage covers 17 T cell receptor beta chains from one sample sequenced in a study of CD8 T cells in Susac syndrome. RNA was extracted with the RNeasy kit, and a quantity of about 0.45 to 1 ug was reverse transcribed using random hexamers. TCRdb reprocessed the immunoSEQ multiplex PCR reads via MiXCR and lists one record per CDR3 protein. The sample shows a few hundred thousand distinct CDR3 sequences, approximately 95% of them seen only once. Sequenced input: CD4+ T cells from PBMCs. The receptors shown here come from a human donor with multiple sclerosis.

This chain connects TRBV29-1 to TRBJ1-1, with a tentative D call TRBD1 (5 bases). Germline V lookup: CDR1 SQVTM, CDR2 ANQGSEA. This CDR3 spans 15 amino acids. V lost 6 bases and J lost 4, with 21 bases in between. CDR3 amino acids: CSVENLGPIGTEAFF. The CDR3 bases are TGCAGCGTAGAAAACCTGGGACCAATCGGCACTGAAGCTTTCTTT.

J is TRBJ1-2 and V is TRBV5-4, with 7 bases that match TRBD1. V shed 4 bases, J shed 2 bases, and the junction held 8 bases outside the gene matches. The germline V gene encodes CDR1 SGHNT and CDR2 YYREEE (reference sequence). CDR3 length equals 15 residues. This CDR3 reads CASSVPGQINYGYTF. Here the CDR3 DNA reads TGTGCCAGCAGCGTGCCGGGACAGATAAACTATGGCTACACCTTC.

V and J are TRBV6-5 and TRBJ2-7, with D unclear. The V end lost 2 bases, the J end lost 6 bases, and 5 bases lay between the germline ends. The CDR3 has 11 amino acids. Germline V CDR1 and CDR2: MNHEY, SVGAGI. The CDR3 nucleotides are TGTGCCAGCAGTTACGAAGGCGAGCAGTACGTC. Its translation: CASSYEGEQYV.

V gene TRBV29-1 combines with J gene TRBJ2-7; 9 bases match TRBD1. Germline CDR1 is SQVTM and CDR2 is ANQGSEA. The V and J ends lost 6 bases and 4 bases, in that order; junction bases with no gene match: 13. The CDR3 covers 15 residues. Written as DNA, the CDR3 is TGCAGCGTAAGAACAGGGGGCGCTTACAGGTACGAGCAGTACTTC. Amino acid sequence: CSVRTGGAYRYEQYF.

The chain employs TRBV20-1 and TRBJ2-1; D is undetermined. V shed 4 bases and J shed 2 bases, with 15 bases lying between them. Germline V CDR1 and CDR2: DFQATT, SNEGSKA (reference sequence). There are 15 residues in the CDR3. DNA for the CDR3: TGCAGTGCTACCGACGCTTGGGAAACCTACAATGAGCAGTTCTTC. It codes for CSATDAWETYNEQFF.

This chain links TRBV15 with TRBJ1-6; unclear D gene. Deletions cut 0 bases from V and 10 bases from J, with 13 bases between. This CDR3 contains 15 residues. The germline V gene encodes CDR1 LNHNV and CDR2 YYDKDF (reference sequence). The CDR3 region is CATSRENLVGSPLHF. The CDR3 DNA is TGTGCCACCAGCAGAGAGAATCTCGTGGGGTCACCCCTCCACTTT.

This chain links TRBV20-1 with TRBJ2-5; TRBD1 might be the D (5 bases). The CDR3 contains 15 residues. Trimming shortened V by 0 bases and J by 5 bases, and 16 bases separated the two germline ends. Germline assignment: CDR1 DFQATT and CDR2 SNEGSKA (reference sequence). The CDR3 coding sequence is TGCAGTGCTAGAGATGGGGCAGCCCTCAGGGAGACCCAGTACTTC. Translation: CSARDGAALRETQYF.

The CDR3 reads CASTSTGVGYTF. CDR3 bases: TGTGCCAGCACCTCTACAGGGGTTGGCTACACCTTC. V and J are TRBV6-5 and TRBJ1-2, with 7 bases lining up with TRBD1. This CDR3 is built from 12 residues. The germline gives CDR1 MNHEY, CDR2 SVGAGI. J was trimmed by 7 bases and V by 7 bases; bases with no gene match: 6.

The chain uses TRBV30 and TRBJ2-7, with D possibly being TRBD1 or TRBD2 (5 bases each). Germline loops: CDR1 GTSNPN, CDR2 SVGIG (reference sequence). The CDR3 consists of 12 residues. CDR3 sequence (DNA): TGTGCTCAAACGGGACCGGGCTACGAGCAGTACTTC. Protein: CAQTGPGYEQYF.

Points on this clonotype: Mismatch with germline at one junction end may stem from a read error. CDR3 protein: CASTRQGKYNEQFF. The CDR3 region has the DNA TGTGCGAGCACCCGACAGGGGAAATACAATGAGCAGTTCTTC. V gene TRBV27 combines with J gene TRBJ2-1; 8 bases are a match to TRBD1. Germline V gene lookup returns CDR1 MNHEY and CDR2 SMNVEV (reference sequence). CDR3 size: 14 residues.

The gene calls are TRBV19 and TRBJ1-1; D perhaps matches TRBD1 (6 bases). Trimming took off 3 bases at V and 2 bases at J, with 10 bases between the two ends. The CDR3 is made up of 14 amino acids. In germline, CDR1 is LNHDA, CDR2 SQIVND (reference sequence). As DNA, the CDR3 is TGTGCCAGTAGTATCGACAGGACAAACACTGAAGCTTTCTTT. Amino acids: CASSIDRTNTEAFF.

This clonotype was seen a single time. The chain couples TRBV29-1 to TRBJ2-7, with 12 bases that match TRBD1. Germline V gene lookup returns CDR1 SQVTM and CDR2 ANQGSEA. V dropped 5 bases and J dropped 6; count of bases not matched to a gene: 11. This CDR3 contains 15 residues. Written as DNA, the CDR3 is TGCAGCGTTTCTCCCGGGACAGGGGGCGCGGGCGAGCAGTACTTC. This gives the protein CSVSPGTGGAGEQYF.

The chain uses TRBV10-2 and TRBJ2-7, with 7 bases identical to TRBD1. This CDR3 comprises 16 residues. The V gene end was trimmed by 4 bases and the J gene end by 1 base; junction bases not matched to a gene: 10. Germline loops: CDR1 WSHSY, CDR2 SAAADI. The CDR3 region is CASSGIYRGRSYEQYF. DNA of the CDR3: TGCGCCAGCAGTGGGATCTACAGGGGACGGTCCTACGAGCAGTACTTC.

The chain recombines TRBV15 with TRBJ1-1; D is undetermined. CDR3 length equals 12 residues. V shed 2 bases and J shed 10 bases, with 11 bases lying between them. The germline V gene encodes CDR1 LNHNV and CDR2 YYDKDF (reference sequence). The CDR3: CATSRSWVGAFF. The CDR3 bases are TGTGCCACCAGCAGATCTTGGGTCGGAGCTTTCTTT.

This chain links TRBV29-1 with TRBJ1-2, with 9 positions matching TRBD1. V shed 4 bases, J shed 4 bases, and the junction held 10 bases outside the gene matches. The length of the CDR3 is 15 residues. In germline, CDR1 is SQVTM, CDR2 ANQGSEA. As DNA, the CDR3 is TGCAGCGTTGGGACAGGGGCGTCTGCGGGCTATGGCTACACCTTC. Its translation is CSVGTGASAGYGYTF.

The V call is TRBV12-3 or TRBV12-4, the J call TRBJ1-1; D is uncertain. Trimming shortened V by 6 bases and J by 8 bases, and 16 bases separated the two germline ends. This CDR3 is 13 amino acids long. The chain's CDR3 is CASRPTALGEAFF. The CDR3 region has the DNA TGTGCCAGCAGGCCTACAGCCCTCGGGGAAGCTTTCTTT.

The gene calls are TRBV20-1 and TRBJ1-5; tentatively, D is TRBD1 (5 bases). Per germline, CDR1 DFQATT and CDR2 SNEGSKA (reference sequence). CDR3 length: 13 amino acids. With 6 bases removed from V and 0 bases from J, the gap between germline ends came to 9 bases. In nucleotides, the CDR3 is TGCAGTGCAGGGGAGTATAGCAATCAGCCCCAGCATTTT. This translates into CSAGEYSNQPQHF.